Given below is one T cell receptor beta chain in context. Time point described: blood 4 weeks post-SBRT, at nephrectomy. The treatment: 15 Gy SBRT to primary tumor, nephrectomy 4 weeks later. The protocol was immunoSEQ multiplex PCR, while the TCRdb copy is restricted to in-frame clones and leaves out a portion. The sample carries about 150,000 clones, less than 90% recorded once. This sample was included in a study of radiation and T cells in renal cell carcinoma. This TCR came from a woman between 50 and 59 years old with renal cell carcinoma. The sequences come from blood, collected from a patient whose treatment included radiotherapy and nephrectomy.

CDR3 in amino acids: CASSKGGSANTGELFF. The DNA for the CDR3 is TGTGCCAGCTCAAAGGGGGGATCCGCGAACACCGGGGAGCTGTTTTTT. The chain has TRBV27 and TRBJ2-2; possibly TRBD1 or TRBD2 for D (6 bases each). The CDR3 sequence is 16 residues long. Germline-derived CDR1 and CDR2 are MNHEY and SMNVEV (reference sequence). V was trimmed by 8 bases and J by 0 bases, leaving 16 bases between them.